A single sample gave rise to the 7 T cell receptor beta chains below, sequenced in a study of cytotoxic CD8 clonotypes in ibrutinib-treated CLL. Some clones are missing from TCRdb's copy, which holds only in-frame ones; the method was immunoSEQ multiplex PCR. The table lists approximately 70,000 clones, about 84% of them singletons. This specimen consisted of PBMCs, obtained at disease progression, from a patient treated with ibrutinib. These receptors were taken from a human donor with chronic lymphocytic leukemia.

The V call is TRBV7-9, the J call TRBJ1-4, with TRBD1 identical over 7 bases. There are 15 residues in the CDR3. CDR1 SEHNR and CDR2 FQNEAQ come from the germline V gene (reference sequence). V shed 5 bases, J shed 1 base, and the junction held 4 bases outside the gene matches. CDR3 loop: CASSQNRGTNEKLFF. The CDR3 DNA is TGTGCCAGCAGCCAAAACAGGGGAACTAATGAAAAACTGTTTTTT. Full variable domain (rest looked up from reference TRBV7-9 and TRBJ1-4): DTGVSQNPRHKITKRGQNVTFRCDPISEHNRLYWYRQTLGQGPEFLTYFQNEAQLEKSRLLSDRFSAERPKGSFSTLEIQRTEQGDSAMYLCASSQNRGTNEKLFFGSGTQLSVL.

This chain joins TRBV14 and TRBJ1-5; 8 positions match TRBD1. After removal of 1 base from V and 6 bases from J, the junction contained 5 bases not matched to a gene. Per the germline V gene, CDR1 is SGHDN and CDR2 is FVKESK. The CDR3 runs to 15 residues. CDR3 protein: CASSQGGQVRQPQHF. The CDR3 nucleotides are TGTGCCAGCAGCCAAGGGGGACAGGTACGTCAGCCCCAGCATTTT.

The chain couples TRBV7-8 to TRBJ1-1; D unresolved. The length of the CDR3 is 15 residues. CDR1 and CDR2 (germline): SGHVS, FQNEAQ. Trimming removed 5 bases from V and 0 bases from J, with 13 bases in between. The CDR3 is CASSPRGLMNTEAFF. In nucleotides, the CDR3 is TGTGCCAGCAGCCCCAGAGGGCTCATGAACACTGAAGCTTTCTTT. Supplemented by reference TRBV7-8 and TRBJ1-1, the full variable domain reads GAGVSQSPRYKVAKRGQDVALRCDPISGHVSLFWYQQALGQGPEFLTYFQNEAQLDKSGLPSDRFFAERPEGSVSTLKIQRTQQEDSAVYLCASSPRGLMNTEAFFGQGTRLTVV.

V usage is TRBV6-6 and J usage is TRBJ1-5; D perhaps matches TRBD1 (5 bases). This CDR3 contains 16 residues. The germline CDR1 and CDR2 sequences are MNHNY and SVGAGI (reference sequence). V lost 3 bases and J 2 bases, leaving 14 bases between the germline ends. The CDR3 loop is CASSYGGYSRNQPQHF. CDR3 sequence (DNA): TGTGCCAGCAGTTATGGGGGGTACTCACGCAATCAGCCCCAGCATTTT.

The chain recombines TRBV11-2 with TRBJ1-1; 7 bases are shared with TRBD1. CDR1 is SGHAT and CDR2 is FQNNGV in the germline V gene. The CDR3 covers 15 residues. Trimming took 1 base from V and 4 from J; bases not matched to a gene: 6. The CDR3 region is CASSLGKGALTEAFF. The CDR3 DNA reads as TGTGCCAGCAGCTTAGGAAAGGGGGCTCTCACTGAAGCTTTCTTT.

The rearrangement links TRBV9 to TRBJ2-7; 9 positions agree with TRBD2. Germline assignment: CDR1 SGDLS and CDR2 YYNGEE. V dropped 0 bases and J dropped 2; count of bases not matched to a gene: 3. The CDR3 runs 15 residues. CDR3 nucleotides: TGTGCCAGCAGCGTAGGAGCGGGGGGCCCCTACGAGCAGTACTTC. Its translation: CASSVGAGGPYEQYF.

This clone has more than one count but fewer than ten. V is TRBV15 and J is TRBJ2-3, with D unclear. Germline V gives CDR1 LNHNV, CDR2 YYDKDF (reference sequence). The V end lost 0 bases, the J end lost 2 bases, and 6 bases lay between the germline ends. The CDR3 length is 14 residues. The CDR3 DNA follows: TGTGCCACCAGCAGAGATACGAACACAGATACGCAGTATTTT. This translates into CATSRDTNTDTQYF.